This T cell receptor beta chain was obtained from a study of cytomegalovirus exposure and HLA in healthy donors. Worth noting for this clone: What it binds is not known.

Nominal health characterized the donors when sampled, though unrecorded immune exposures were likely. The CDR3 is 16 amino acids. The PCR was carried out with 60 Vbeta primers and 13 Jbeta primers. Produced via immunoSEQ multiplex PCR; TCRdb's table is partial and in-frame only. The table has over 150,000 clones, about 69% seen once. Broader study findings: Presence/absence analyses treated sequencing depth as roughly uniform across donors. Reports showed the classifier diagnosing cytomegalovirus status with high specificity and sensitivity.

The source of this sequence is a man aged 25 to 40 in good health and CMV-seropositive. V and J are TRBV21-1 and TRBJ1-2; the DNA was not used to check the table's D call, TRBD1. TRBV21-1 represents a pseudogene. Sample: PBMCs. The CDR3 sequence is CASSGVTEGANYGYTF. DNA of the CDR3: TGTGCCAGCAGCGGGGTGACAGAAGGAGCGAACTATGGCTACACCTTC.